This T cell receptor (beta chain) was obtained from a study of regulatory T cells in long-lasting Graves disease. The time point denotes: persistent/refractory GD, antithyroid drugs over 5 years with positive TRAb. Generation of the TCR library employed RNA extracted from PBMCs. Patients came through an endocrinology department, and that department was in Xi'an, China. Tubes containing EDTA received 7 to 10 milliliters of drawn peripheral blood. Arm-PCR of CDR3 regions and iRepertoire HTBI primers were used to build TCR beta libraries. Methods used by the authors: Across all samples, roughly 62 TRBV segments and 14 TRBJ segments were identified. TCRdb recomputed calls from the multiplex PCR reads with MiXCR, one row per CDR3 protein. The V and J calls were determined by TCRdb, not by the authors. The table has about 660,000 distinct CDR3 sequences, around 30% seen once; the top ten hold 40% to 55%.

Germline lookup yields CDR1 SGHAT and CDR2 FQNNGV. Trimming took 6 bases from V and 3 from J; bases not matched to a gene: 10. The CDR3 sequence is 15 residues long. Only a few counts were recorded for this clonotype. The material was peripheral blood mononuclear cells (PBMCs), obtained when the disease was refractory, from a patient treated with antithyroid drugs. The chain couples TRBV11-2 to TRBJ2-7; 8 bases map to TRBD1. This clonotype was sampled from a female donor with Graves disease. The DNA of the CDR3 is TGTGCCAGCAGGCCCCCGGGACAGGCGTTCTACGAGCAGTACTTC. Residues: CASRPPGQAFYEQYF.